Listed below are T cell receptor beta chains from one sample, sequenced in a study of vaccination and CD4 T cells after COVID-19. Their antigens remain unidentified. TCRdb ran MiXCR on the PCR reads and lists one entry per CDR3 protein. The sample comprises more than 15,000 distinct CDR3 sequences, 54% of which are singletons, and roughly 30% rests with the top ten. Here the sequenced sample was cultured CD4+ T cells from blood, taken after SARS-CoV-2 vaccination. These receptors came from a human donor with COVID-19. Both conserved end residues are part of each CDR3. Each record gives: D gene, V gene, J gene, clone size, CDR3 DNA, CDR3 protein. The D gene is left open where the match is weak. A row's size may be missing; if present it is once, few, many or a size class.

D gene: .; V gene: TRBV7-2; J gene: TRBJ1-6; clone size: .; CDR3 DNA: TGTGCCAGCAGCTACCCTCCGGCCTCACCCCTCCACTTT; CDR3 protein: CASSYPPASPLHF
D gene: .; V gene: TRBV5-5; J gene: TRBJ2-2; clone size: .; CDR3 DNA: TGTGCCAGCAGCCCGGTAGTGGGGGCGAACACCGGGGAGCTGTTTTTT; CDR3 protein: CASSPVVGANTGELFF
D gene: .; V gene: TRBV28; J gene: TRBJ2-5; clone size: once; CDR3 DNA: TGTGCCAGCAGTACCCGACAGAGATTTCACCAAGAGACCCAGTACTTC; CDR3 protein: CASSTRQRFHQETQYF
D gene: .; V gene: TRBV7-2; J gene: TRBJ2-3; clone size: .; CDR3 DNA: TGTGCCAGCAGCTTAGCGATTGATACGCAGTATTTT; CDR3 protein: CASSLAIDTQYF
D gene: TRBD1; V gene: TRBV28; J gene: TRBJ2-1; clone size: .; CDR3 DNA: TGTGCCAGCAGTTTCCCAGGGGGAAAGGTTGAGCAGTTCTTC; CDR3 protein: CASSFPGGKVEQFF
D gene: TRBD1; V gene: TRBV7-7; J gene: TRBJ1-3; clone size: .; CDR3 DNA: TGTGGATCCGGGACAGGGGTCGGAAACACCATATATTTT; CDR3 protein: CGSGTGVGNTIYF
D gene: .; V gene: TRBV5-6; J gene: TRBJ2-7; clone size: .; CDR3 DNA: TGTGCCAGCAGCTCGGACTTCTACGAGCAGTACTTC; CDR3 protein: CASSSDFYEQYF
D gene: .; V gene: TRBV2; J gene: TRBJ1-6; clone size: few; CDR3 DNA: TGTGCCAGCAGTGAACAGGGGAAGAATTCACCCCTCCACTTT; CDR3 protein: CASSEQGKNSPLHF
D gene: .; V gene: TRBV20-1; J gene: TRBJ2-2; clone size: few; CDR3 DNA: TGCAGTGCTAGAGCCGCACCACTCGGAACCGGGGAGCTGTTTTTT; CDR3 protein: CSARAAPLGTGELFF
D gene: TRBD1; V gene: TRBV7-2; J gene: TRBJ1-2; clone size: .; CDR3 DNA: TGTGCCAGCAGCTCACAGGGGGACTACACCTTC; CDR3 protein: CASSSQGDYTF
D gene: TRBD1; V gene: TRBV11-3; J gene: TRBJ1-6; clone size: once; CDR3 DNA: TGTGCCAGCATCATCGGGACAGGACTAAAGCCTCATATTAGGAGCTCCTATAATTCACCCCTCCACTTT; CDR3 protein: CASIIGTGLKPHIRSSYNSPLHF
D gene: TRBD1; V gene: TRBV10-1; J gene: TRBJ2-7; clone size: .; CDR3 DNA: TGCGCCAGCGGGGGACAGGGCGACGAGCAGTACTTC; CDR3 protein: CASGGQGDEQYF
D gene: .; V gene: TRBV20-1; J gene: TRBJ1-2; clone size: .; CDR3 DNA: TGCAGTGCTAGATCGGTTCTTGCTGGCTACACCTTC; CDR3 protein: CSARSVLAGYTF
D gene: .; V gene: TRBV27; J gene: TRBJ2-2; clone size: few; CDR3 DNA: TGTGCCAGCGGAGGGAGAAGACAGGGTTTTATCACCGGGGAGCTGTTTTTT; CDR3 protein: CASGGRRQGFITGELFF
D gene: .; V gene: TRBV20-1; J gene: TRBJ2-4; clone size: .; CDR3 DNA: TGCAGTGCCAGCCTGCCGAGGGGTCTAGCCAAAAACATTCAGTACTTC; CDR3 protein: CSASLPRGLAKNIQYF
D gene: .; V gene: TRBV27; J gene: TRBJ2-3; clone size: few; CDR3 DNA: TGTGCCAGTGGGTGGGTCTTTAGAGATACGCAGTATTTT; CDR3 protein: CASGWVFRDTQYF
D gene: TRBD1; V gene: TRBV7-9; J gene: TRBJ1-6; clone size: .; CDR3 DNA: TGTGCCAGCAGCCAAGGGACAGGCCTTGTTGGGCCCCTCCACTTT; CDR3 protein: CASSQGTGLVGPLHF
D gene: TRBD1; V gene: TRBV12-3/TRBV12-4; J gene: TRBJ2-7; clone size: few; CDR3 DNA: TGTGCCAGCAGTTCGGACAGGGGGCGCTACGAGCAGTACTTC; CDR3 protein: CASSSDRGRYEQYF
D gene: .; V gene: TRBV20-1; J gene: TRBJ2-4; clone size: .; CDR3 DNA: TGCAGTGCTAGGGGAGCGGGTTTAGCCAAAAACATTCAGTACTTC; CDR3 protein: CSARGAGLAKNIQYF
D gene: .; V gene: TRBV7-9; J gene: TRBJ1-2; clone size: .; CDR3 DNA: TGTGCCAGCAGCCTAGGACAGAATAACTATGGCTACACCTTC; CDR3 protein: CASSLGQNNYGYTF
D gene: TRBD1; V gene: TRBV7-2; J gene: TRBJ2-1; clone size: .; CDR3 DNA: TGTGCCAGCAGCTTATCTTCAAAGGGGGCTAGGAATGAGCAGTTCTTC; CDR3 protein: CASSLSSKGARNEQFF
D gene: TRBD1; V gene: TRBV7-6; J gene: TRBJ2-2; clone size: few; CDR3 DNA: TGTGCCAGCAGCCGACCGGGGGGGACAGGGGGGCCCGGGGAGCTGTTTTTT; CDR3 protein: CASSRPGGTGGPGELFF
D gene: .; V gene: TRBV19; J gene: TRBJ1-5; clone size: .; CDR3 DNA: TGTGCCAGTAGTATAGGACCTAGGGGCAATCAGCCCCAGCATTTT; CDR3 protein: CASSIGPRGNQPQHF
D gene: .; V gene: TRBV19; J gene: TRBJ1-1; clone size: .; CDR3 DNA: TGTGCCAGTAGTCCCTTGGGTAGAAACACTGAAGCTTTCTTT; CDR3 protein: CASSPLGRNTEAFF
D gene: .; V gene: TRBV5-4; J gene: TRBJ1-1; clone size: .; CDR3 DNA: TGTGCCAGCAGCCCCCCCATAAAGGGCACTGAAGCTTTCTTT; CDR3 protein: CASSPPIKGTEAFF
D gene: .; V gene: TRBV10-3; J gene: TRBJ1-1; clone size: once; CDR3 DNA: TGTGCCACCGGGACGTCGGCTGAAGCTTTCTTT; CDR3 protein: CATGTSAEAFF
D gene: .; V gene: TRBV6-1; J gene: TRBJ1-5; clone size: .; CDR3 DNA: TGTGCCAGCAGGGAAGCGACGGGCGCGCCCCAGCATTTT; CDR3 protein: CASREATGAPQHF
D gene: TRBD1; V gene: TRBV20-1; J gene: TRBJ1-1; clone size: few; CDR3 DNA: TGCAGTGCTAAGACAGGGGGGATGAACACTGAAGCTTTCTTT; CDR3 protein: CSAKTGGMNTEAFF
D gene: .; V gene: TRBV7-6; J gene: TRBJ2-7; clone size: .; CDR3 DNA: TGTGCCAGCAGCCAAAATGGACATTTCTCCTACGAGCAGTACTTC; CDR3 protein: CASSQNGHFSYEQYF
D gene: TRBD2; V gene: TRBV7-6; J gene: TRBJ2-5; clone size: .; CDR3 DNA: TGTGTTAGCAGCTTTGGACTAGCGGGGGGGACAGAGACCCAGTACTTC; CDR3 protein: CVSSFGLAGGTETQYF
D gene: .; V gene: TRBV11-2; J gene: TRBJ1-5; clone size: .; CDR3 DNA: TGTGCCAGCAGCATGTCGGGGCAGAAGGGTCAGCCCCAGCATTTT; CDR3 protein: CASSMSGQKGQPQHF
D gene: TRBD1; V gene: TRBV7-3; J gene: TRBJ1-2; clone size: once; CDR3 DNA: TGTGCCAGCAGCGGCTCAGGGGGTGGCTACACCTTC; CDR3 protein: CASSGSGGGYTF
D gene: TRBD1; V gene: TRBV6-2/TRBV6-3; J gene: TRBJ1-5; clone size: few; CDR3 DNA: TGTGCCAGCAGTCCGCCGGGACAGAGCAATCAGCCCCAGCATTTT; CDR3 protein: CASSPPGQSNQPQHF
D gene: .; V gene: TRBV6-1; J gene: TRBJ1-3; clone size: .; CDR3 DNA: TGTGCCACAACAGGAGCTGGAAACACCATATATTTT; CDR3 protein: CATTGAGNTIYF
D gene: .; V gene: TRBV19; J gene: TRBJ1-2; clone size: .; CDR3 DNA: TGTGCCAGTAGTACAACAGGGCCCTATGGCTACACCTTC; CDR3 protein: CASSTTGPYGYTF
D gene: .; V gene: TRBV5-4; J gene: TRBJ2-5; clone size: .; CDR3 DNA: TGTGCCAGCAGCCCAGGGATTCAAGAGACCCAGTACTTC; CDR3 protein: CASSPGIQETQYF
D gene: TRBD1; V gene: TRBV28; J gene: TRBJ1-2; clone size: .; CDR3 DNA: TGTGCCAGCAGTATTATGGGACAGGGTGACTATGGCTACACCTTC; CDR3 protein: CASSIMGQGDYGYTF
D gene: .; V gene: TRBV27; J gene: TRBJ2-7; clone size: .; CDR3 DNA: TGTGCCAGCAGTTCTTACGAGCAGTACTTC; CDR3 protein: CASSSYEQYF
D gene: .; V gene: TRBV6-2/TRBV6-3; J gene: TRBJ2-2; clone size: few; CDR3 DNA: TGTGCCTCGCTGGGGGGGCCCAAGTTATACGGGGAGCTGTTTTTT; CDR3 protein: CASLGGPKLYGELFF
D gene: TRBD2; V gene: TRBV27; J gene: TRBJ2-5; clone size: few; CDR3 DNA: TGTGCCAGCAGGCCTGGGCCGACTAGCGGGGTACAAGAGACCCAGTACTTC; CDR3 protein: CASRPGPTSGVQETQYF
D gene: TRBD2; V gene: TRBV2; J gene: TRBJ2-1; clone size: few; CDR3 DNA: TGTGCCAGCAGGGGACTAGCGGGGGGTGGTGAGCAGTTCTTC; CDR3 protein: CASRGLAGGGEQFF
D gene: TRBD1; V gene: TRBV5-4; J gene: TRBJ2-5; clone size: .; CDR3 DNA: TGTGCCAGCAGCCCGACAGGGGGCGTTGAGACCCAGTACTTC; CDR3 protein: CASSPTGGVETQYF
D gene: .; V gene: TRBV27; J gene: TRBJ1-5; clone size: few; CDR3 DNA: TGTGCCAGCAGGCGACAGGTAGGCAATCAGCCCCAGCATTTT; CDR3 protein: CASRRQVGNQPQHF
D gene: .; V gene: TRBV23-1; J gene: TRBJ1-1; clone size: .; CDR3 DNA: TGCGCCAGCAGTCCCCTACTTGGCATGAACACTGAAGCTTTCTTT; CDR3 protein: CASSPLLGMNTEAFF
D gene: TRBD1; V gene: TRBV20-1; J gene: TRBJ2-5; clone size: .; CDR3 DNA: TGCAGTGCTACACCGGGACAGGGGAGAGAGACCCAGTACTTC; CDR3 protein: CSATPGQGRETQYF
D gene: .; V gene: TRBV7-2; J gene: TRBJ2-5; clone size: few; CDR3 DNA: TGTGCCAGCAGCTCCTTGAGTTCCCAGTACTTC; CDR3 protein: CASSSLSSQYF